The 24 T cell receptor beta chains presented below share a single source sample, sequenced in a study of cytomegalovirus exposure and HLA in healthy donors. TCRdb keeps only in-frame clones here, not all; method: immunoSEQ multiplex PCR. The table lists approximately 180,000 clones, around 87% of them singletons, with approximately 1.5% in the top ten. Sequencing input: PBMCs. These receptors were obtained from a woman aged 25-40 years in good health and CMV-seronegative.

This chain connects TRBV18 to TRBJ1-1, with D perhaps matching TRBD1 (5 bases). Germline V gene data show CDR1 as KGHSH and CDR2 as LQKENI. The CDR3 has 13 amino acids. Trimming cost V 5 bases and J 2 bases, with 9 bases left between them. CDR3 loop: CASSSDINTEAFF. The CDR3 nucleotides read TGTGCCAGCTCATCGGACATTAACACTGAAGCTTTCTTT.

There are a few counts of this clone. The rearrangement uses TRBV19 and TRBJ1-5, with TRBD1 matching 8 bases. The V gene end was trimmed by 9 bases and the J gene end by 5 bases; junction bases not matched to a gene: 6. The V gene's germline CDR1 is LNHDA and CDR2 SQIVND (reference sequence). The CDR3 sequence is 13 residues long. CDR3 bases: TGTGCCAGCTCGGGACAGGTGGATCAGCCCCAGCATTTT. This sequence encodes CASSGQVDQPQHF.

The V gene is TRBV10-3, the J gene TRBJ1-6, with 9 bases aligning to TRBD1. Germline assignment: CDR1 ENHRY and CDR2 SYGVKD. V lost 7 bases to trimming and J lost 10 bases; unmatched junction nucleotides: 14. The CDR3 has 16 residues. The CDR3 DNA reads TGTGCCATCATTCAGGACAGGGGCCCAATTGGGTCACCCCTCCACTTT. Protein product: CAIIQDRGPIGSPLHF.

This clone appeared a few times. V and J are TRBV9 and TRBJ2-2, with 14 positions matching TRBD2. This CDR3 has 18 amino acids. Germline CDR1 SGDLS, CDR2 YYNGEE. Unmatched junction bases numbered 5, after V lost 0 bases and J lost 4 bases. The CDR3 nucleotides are TGTGCCAGCAGCGTAGCCCCGGGACTAGCGGGGGTCACCGGGGAGCTGTTTTTT. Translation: CASSVAPGLAGVTGELFF. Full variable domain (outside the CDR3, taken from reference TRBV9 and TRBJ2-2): DSGVTQTPKHLITATGQRVTLRCSPRSGDLSVYWYQQSLDQGLQFLIQYYNGEERAKGNILERFSAQQFPDLHSELNLSSLELGDSALYFCASSVAPGLAGVTGELFFGEGSRLTVL.

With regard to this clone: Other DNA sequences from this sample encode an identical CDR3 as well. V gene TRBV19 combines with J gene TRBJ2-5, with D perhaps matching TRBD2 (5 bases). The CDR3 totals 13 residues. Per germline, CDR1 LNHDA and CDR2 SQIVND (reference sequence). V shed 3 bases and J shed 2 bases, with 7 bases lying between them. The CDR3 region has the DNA TGTGCCAGTAGTATTCGGGGACAAGAGACCCAGTACTTC. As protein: CASSIRGQETQYF.

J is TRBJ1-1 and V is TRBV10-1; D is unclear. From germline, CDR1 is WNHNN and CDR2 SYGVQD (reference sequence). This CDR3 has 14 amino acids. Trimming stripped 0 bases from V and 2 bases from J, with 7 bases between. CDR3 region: CASSESILNTEAFF. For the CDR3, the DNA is TGCGCCAGCAGTGAGTCTATCTTAAACACTGAAGCTTTCTTT.

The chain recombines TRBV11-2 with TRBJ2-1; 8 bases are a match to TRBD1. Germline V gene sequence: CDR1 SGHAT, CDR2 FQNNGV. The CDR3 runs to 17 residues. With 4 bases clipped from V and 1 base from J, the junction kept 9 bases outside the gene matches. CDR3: CASSYWTGTFSYNEQFF. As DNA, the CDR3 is TGTGCCAGCAGCTACTGGACAGGGACTTTTTCCTACAATGAGCAGTTCTTC.

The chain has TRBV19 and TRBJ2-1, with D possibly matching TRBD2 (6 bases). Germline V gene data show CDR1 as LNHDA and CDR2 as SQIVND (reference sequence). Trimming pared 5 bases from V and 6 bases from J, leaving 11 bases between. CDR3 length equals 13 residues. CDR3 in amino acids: CASSADGGNEQFF. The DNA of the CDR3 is TGTGCCAGTAGTGCGGACGGGGGCAATGAGCAGTTCTTC.

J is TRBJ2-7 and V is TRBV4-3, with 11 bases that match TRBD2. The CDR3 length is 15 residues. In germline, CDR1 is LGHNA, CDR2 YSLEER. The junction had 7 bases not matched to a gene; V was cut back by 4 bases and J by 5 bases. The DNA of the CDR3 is TGCGCCAGCAGCCGAGGTACTAGCGGGGGAAACGAGCAGTACTTC. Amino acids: CASSRGTSGGNEQYF.

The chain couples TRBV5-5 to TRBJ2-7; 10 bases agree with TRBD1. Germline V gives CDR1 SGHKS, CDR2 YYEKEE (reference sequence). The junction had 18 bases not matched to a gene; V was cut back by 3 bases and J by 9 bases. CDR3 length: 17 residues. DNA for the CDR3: TGTGCCAGCAGCTCTGACTGGACAGGGGGAAGGTCAGTCGTGCAGTACTTC. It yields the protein CASSSDWTGGRSVVQYF.

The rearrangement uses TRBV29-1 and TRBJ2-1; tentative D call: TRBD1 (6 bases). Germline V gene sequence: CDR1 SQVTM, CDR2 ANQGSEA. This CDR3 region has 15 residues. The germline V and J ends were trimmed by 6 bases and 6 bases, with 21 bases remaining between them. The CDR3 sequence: CSVETGQSPSNEQFF. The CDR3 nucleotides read TGCAGCGTAGAAACCGGACAGTCCCCGAGCAATGAGCAGTTCTTC.

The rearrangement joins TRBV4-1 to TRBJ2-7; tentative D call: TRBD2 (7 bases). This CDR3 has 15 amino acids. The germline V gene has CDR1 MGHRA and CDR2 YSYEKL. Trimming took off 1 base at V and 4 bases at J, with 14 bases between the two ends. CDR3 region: CASSQAPGGVYEQYF. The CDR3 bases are TGCGCCAGCAGCCAAGCCCCGGGGGGCGTGTACGAGCAGTACTTC.

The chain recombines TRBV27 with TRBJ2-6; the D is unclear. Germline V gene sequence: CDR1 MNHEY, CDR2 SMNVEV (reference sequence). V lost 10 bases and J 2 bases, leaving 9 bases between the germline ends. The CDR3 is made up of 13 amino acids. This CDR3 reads CATARPGANVLTF. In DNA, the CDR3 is TGTGCCACTGCTAGACCTGGGGCCAACGTCCTGACTTTC.

In nucleotides, the CDR3 is TGTGCCAGCAGTGAAGGGACAGGGGTTGAAAAACTGTTTTTT. This sequence encodes CASSEGTGVEKLFF. The chain combines TRBV2 with TRBJ1-4, with 9 bases matching TRBD1. Per the germline V gene, CDR1 is SNHLY and CDR2 is FYNNEI. The junction had 1 base not matched to a gene; V was cut back by 1 base and J by 7 bases. The CDR3 loop spans 14 amino acids. The whole variable domain, remainder taken from reference TRBV2 and TRBJ1-4, is EPEVTQTPSHQVTQMGQEVILRCVPISNHLYFYWYRQILGQKVEFLVSFYNNEISEKSEIFDDQFSVERPDGSNFTLKIRSTKLEDSAMYFCASSEGTGVEKLFFGSGTQLSVL.

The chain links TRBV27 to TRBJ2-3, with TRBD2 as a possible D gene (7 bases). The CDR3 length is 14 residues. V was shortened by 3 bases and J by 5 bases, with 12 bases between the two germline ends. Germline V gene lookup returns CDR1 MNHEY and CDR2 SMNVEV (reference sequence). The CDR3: CASSFGGAKDTQYF. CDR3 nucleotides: TGTGCCAGCAGTTTTGGGGGGGCTAAAGATACGCAGTATTTT.

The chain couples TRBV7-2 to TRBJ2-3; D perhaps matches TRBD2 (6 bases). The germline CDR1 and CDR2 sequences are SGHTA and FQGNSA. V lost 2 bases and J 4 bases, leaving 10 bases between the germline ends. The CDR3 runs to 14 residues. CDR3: CASSLWRDPDTQYF. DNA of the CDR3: TGTGCCAGCAGCTTATGGAGGGACCCAGATACGCAGTATTTT.

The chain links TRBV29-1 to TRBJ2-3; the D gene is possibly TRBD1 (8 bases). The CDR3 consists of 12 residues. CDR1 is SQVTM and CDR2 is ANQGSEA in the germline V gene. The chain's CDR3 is CSVQGGANTQYF. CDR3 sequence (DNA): TGCAGTGTACAGGGGGGGGCTAATACGCAGTATTTT.

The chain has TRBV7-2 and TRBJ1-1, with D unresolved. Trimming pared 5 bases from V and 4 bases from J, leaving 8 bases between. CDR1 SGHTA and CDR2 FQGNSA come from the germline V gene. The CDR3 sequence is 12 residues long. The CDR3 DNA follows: TGTGCCAGCAGCATAAGCGGCACTGAAGCTTTCTTT. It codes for CASSISGTEAFF.

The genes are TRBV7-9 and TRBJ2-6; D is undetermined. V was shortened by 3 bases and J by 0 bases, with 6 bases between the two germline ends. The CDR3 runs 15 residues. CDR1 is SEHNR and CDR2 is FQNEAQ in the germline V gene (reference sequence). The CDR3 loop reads CASSFVASGANVLTF. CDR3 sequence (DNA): TGTGCCAGCAGCTTCGTAGCCTCTGGGGCCAACGTCCTGACTTTC.

The CDR3 loop is CASREPGQANTEAFF. The CDR3 coding sequence is TGTGCCAGCAGGGAACCGGGACAAGCGAACACTGAAGCTTTCTTT. The V and J genes are TRBV6-5 and TRBJ1-1, with D possibly being TRBD1 (6 bases). This CDR3 is 15 amino acids long. V was shortened by 6 bases and J by 1 base, with 15 bases between the two germline ends. Germline CDR1 and CDR2: MNHEY and SVGAGI.

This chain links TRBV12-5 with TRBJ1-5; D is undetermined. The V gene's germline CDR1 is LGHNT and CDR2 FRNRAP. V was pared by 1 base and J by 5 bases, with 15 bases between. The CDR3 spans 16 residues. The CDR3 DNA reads TGTGCTAGTGGTTTGGGAGGGTTTCCCAAAGATCAGCCCCAGCATTTT. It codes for CASGLGGFPKDQPQHF.

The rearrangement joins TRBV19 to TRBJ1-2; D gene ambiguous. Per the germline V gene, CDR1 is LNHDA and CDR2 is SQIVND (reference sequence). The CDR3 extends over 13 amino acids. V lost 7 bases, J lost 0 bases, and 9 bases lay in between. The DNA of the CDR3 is TGTGCCAGTAATAACGGAGCTAACTATGGCTACACCTTC. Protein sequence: CASNNGANYGYTF.

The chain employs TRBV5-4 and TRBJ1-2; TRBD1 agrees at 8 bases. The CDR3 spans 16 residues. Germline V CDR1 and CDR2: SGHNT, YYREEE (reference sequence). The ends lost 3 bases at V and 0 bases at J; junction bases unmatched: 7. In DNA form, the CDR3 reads TGTGCCAGCAGCTCCTCGACAGGGGAGTCTAACTATGGCTACACCTTC. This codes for CASSSSTGESNYGYTF.

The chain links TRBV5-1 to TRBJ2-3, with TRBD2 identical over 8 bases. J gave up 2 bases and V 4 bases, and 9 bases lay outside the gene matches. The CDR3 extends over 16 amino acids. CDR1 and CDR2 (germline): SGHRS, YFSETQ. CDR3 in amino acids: CASSPFSGGATDTQYF. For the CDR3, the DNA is TGCGCCAGCAGCCCCTTTTCGGGGGGGGCCACAGATACGCAGTATTTT.